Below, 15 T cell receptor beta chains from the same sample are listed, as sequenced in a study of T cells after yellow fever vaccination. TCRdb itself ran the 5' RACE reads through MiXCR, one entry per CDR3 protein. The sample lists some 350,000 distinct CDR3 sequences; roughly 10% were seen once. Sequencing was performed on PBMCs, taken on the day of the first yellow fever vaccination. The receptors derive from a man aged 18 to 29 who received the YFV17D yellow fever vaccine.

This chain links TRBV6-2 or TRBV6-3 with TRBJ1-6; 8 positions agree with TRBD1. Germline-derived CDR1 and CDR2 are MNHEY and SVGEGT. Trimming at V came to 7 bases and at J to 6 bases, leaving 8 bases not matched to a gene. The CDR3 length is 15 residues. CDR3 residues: CASTDRGGTNSPLHF. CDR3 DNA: TGTGCCAGCACCGACAGGGGTGGGACTAATTCACCCCTCCACTTT.

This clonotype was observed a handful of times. CDR3: CSAVFAGTTDTQYF. DNA for the CDR3: TGCAGTGCTGTATTTGCCGGGACCACAGATACGCAGTATTTT. The V call is TRBV20-1, the J call TRBJ2-3, with D tentatively TRBD1 or TRBD2 (5 bases each). Germline V gives CDR1 DFQATT, CDR2 SNEGSKA (reference sequence). V lost 5 bases, J lost 2 bases, and 14 bases lay in between. The CDR3 extends over 14 amino acids.

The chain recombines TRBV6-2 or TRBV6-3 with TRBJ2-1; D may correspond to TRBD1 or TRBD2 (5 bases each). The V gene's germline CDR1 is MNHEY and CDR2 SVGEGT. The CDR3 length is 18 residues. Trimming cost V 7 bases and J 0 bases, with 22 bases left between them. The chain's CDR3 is CASNTGPRTYNSYNEQFF. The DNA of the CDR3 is TGTGCCAGCAACACGGGACCACGAACCTACAACTCCTACAATGAGCAGTTCTTC.

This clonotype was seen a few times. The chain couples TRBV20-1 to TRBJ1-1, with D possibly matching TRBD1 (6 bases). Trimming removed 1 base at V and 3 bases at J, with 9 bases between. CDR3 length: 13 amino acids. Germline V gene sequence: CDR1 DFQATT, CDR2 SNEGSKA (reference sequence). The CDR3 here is CSARGRGYTEAFF. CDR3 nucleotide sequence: TGCAGTGCTAGAGGCAGGGGATACACTGAAGCTTTCTTT.

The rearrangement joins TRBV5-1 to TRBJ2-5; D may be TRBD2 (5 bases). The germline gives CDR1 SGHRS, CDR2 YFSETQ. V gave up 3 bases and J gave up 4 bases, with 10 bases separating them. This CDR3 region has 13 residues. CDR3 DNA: TGCGCCAGCAGCTCCGGGGAGTCAGAGACCCAGTACTTC. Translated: CASSSGESETQYF.

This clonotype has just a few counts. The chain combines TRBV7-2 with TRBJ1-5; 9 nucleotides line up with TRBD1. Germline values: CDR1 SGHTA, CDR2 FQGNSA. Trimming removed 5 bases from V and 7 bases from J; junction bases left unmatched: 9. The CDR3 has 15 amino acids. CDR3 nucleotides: TGTGCCAGCAGCGAAGGGGGGACAGGGTTCCAGCCCCAGCATTTT. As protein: CASSEGGTGFQPQHF.

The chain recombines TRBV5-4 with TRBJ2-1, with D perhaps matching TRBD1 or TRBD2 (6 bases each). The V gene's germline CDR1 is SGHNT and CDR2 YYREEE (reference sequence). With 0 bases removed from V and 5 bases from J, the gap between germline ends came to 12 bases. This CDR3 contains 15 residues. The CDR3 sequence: CASSLVGGGNNEQFF. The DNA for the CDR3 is TGTGCCAGCAGCTTGGTCGGAGGGGGGAACAATGAGCAGTTCTTC.

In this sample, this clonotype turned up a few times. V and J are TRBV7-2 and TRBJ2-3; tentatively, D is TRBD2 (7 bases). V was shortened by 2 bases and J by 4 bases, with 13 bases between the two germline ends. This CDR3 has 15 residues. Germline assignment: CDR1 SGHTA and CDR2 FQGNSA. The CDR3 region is CASSLYGGGSDTQYF. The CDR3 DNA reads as TGTGCCAGCAGCTTATATGGCGGGGGCTCAGATACGCAGTATTTT.

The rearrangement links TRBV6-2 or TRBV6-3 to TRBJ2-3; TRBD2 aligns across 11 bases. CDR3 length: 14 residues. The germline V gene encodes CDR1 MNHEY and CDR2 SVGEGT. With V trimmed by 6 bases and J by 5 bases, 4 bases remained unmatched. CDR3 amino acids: CASRLAGGQDTQYF. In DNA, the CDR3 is TGTGCCAGCAGATTAGCGGGGGGGCAAGATACGCAGTATTTT.

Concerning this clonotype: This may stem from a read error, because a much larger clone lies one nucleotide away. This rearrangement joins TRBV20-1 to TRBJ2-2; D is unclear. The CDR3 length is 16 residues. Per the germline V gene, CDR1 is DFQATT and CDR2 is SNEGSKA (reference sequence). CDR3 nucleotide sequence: TGCTGTGCTAGGCAGGCCGGTATGATGAACACCGGGGAGCTGTTTTTT. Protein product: CCARQAGMMNTGELFF.

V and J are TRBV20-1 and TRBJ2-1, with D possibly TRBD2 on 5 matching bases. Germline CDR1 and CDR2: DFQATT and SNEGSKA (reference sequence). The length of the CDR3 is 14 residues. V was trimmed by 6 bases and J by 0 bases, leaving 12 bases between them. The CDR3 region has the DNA TGCAGTGCCAGACGGGGAAGCTCCTACAATGAGCAGTTCTTC. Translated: CSARRGSSYNEQFF.

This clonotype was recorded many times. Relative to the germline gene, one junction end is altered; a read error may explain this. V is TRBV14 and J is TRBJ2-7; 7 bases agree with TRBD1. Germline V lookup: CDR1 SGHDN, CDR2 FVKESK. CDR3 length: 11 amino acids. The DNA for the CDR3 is TGTGCCAGCAGCCAAGGAAGGGGGCAGGCCTTC. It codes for CASSQGRGQAF.

In nucleotides, the CDR3 is TGTGCCAGCAGCTTATCGGGGGAGGACGAGCAGTACGTC. Encoded protein: CASSLSGEDEQYV. The genes are TRBV11-2 and TRBJ2-7, with TRBD2 as a possible D gene (6 bases). Per germline, CDR1 SGHAT and CDR2 FQNNGV. Trimming shortened V by 2 bases and J by 5 bases, and 10 bases separated the two germline ends. This CDR3 is built from 13 residues.

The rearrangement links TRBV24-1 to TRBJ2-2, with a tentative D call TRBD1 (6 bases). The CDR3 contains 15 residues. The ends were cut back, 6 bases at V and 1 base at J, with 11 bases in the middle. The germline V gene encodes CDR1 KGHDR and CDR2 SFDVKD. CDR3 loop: CATSTGQLNTGELFF. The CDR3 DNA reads TGTGCCACCAGTACCGGACAGCTGAACACCGGGGAGCTGTTTTTT.

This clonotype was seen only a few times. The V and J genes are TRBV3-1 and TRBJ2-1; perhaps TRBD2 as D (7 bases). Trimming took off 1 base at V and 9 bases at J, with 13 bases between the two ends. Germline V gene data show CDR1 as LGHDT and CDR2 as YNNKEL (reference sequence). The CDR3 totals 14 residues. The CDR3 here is CASSQAGGYGEQFF. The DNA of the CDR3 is TGTGCCAGCAGCCAAGCGGGGGGCTACGGTGAGCAGTTCTTC.